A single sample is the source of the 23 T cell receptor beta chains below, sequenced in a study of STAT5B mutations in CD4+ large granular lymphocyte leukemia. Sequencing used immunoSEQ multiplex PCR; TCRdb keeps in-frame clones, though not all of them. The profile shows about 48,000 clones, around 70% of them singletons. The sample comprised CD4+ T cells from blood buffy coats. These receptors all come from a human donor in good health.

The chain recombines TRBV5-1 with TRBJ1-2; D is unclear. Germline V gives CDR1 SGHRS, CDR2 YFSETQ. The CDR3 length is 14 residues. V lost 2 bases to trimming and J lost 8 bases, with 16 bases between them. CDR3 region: CASSLTNEPLGYTF. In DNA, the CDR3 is TGCGCCAGCAGCTTAACCAACGAGCCTTTGGGCTACACCTTC.

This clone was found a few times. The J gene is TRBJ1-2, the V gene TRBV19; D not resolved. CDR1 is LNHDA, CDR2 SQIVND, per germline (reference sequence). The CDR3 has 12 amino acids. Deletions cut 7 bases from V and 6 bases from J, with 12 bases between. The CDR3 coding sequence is TGTGCCAGTATGGGAGTCCTGAATGGCTACACCTTC. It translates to CASMGVLNGYTF.

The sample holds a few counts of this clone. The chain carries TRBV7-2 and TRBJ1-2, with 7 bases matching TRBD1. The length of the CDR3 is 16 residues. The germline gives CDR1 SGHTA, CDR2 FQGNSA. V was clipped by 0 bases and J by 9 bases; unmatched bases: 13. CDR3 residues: CASSLATTGYVPRYTF. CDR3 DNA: TGTGCCAGCAGCTTAGCCACGACAGGGTATGTCCCGCGCTACACCTTC.

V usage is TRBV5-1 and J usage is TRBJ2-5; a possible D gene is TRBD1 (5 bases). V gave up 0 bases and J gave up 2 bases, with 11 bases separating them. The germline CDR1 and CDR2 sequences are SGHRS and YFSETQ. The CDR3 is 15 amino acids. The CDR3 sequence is CASSLDLAGQETQYF. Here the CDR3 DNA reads TGCGCCAGCAGCTTGGATCTGGCAGGGCAAGAGACCCAGTACTTC. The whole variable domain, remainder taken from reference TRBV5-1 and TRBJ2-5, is KAGVTQTPRYLIKTRGQQVTLSCSPISGHRSVSWYQQTPGQGLQFLFEYFSETQRNKGNFPGRFSGRQFSNSRSEMNVSTLELGDSALYLCASSLDLAGQETQYFGPGTRLLVL.

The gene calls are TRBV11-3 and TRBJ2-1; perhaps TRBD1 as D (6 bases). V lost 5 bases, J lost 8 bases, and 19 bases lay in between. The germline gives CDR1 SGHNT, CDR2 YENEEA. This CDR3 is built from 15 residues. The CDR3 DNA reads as TGTGCCAGCAGCCTAGGGACATCTGGAGTCGATGAGCAGTTCTTC. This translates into CASSLGTSGVDEQFF.

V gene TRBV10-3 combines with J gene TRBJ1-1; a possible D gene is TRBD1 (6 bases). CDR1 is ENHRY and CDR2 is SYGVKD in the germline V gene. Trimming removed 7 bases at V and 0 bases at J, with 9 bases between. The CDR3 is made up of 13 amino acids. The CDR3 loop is CAIMGQVNTEAFF. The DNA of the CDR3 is TGTGCCATCATGGGACAAGTGAACACTGAAGCTTTCTTT.

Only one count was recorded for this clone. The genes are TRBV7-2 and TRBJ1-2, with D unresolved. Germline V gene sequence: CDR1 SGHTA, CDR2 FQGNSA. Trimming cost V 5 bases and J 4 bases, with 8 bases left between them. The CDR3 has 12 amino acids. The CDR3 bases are TGTGCCAGCAGCAAACCTAGCTATGGCTACACCTTC. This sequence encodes CASSKPSYGYTF. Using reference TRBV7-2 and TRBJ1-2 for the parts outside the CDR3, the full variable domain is GAGVSQSPSNKVTEKGKDVELRCDPISGHTALYWYRQSLGQGLEFLIYFQGNSAPDKSGLPSDRFSAERTGGSVSTLTIQRTQQEDSAVYLCASSKPSYGYTFGSGTRLTVV.

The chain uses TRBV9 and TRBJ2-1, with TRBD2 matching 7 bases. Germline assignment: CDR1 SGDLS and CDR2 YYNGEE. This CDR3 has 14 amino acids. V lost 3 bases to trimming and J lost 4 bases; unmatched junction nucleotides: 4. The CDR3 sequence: CASSASGDYNEQFF. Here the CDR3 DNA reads TGTGCCAGCAGCGCTAGCGGAGATTACAATGAGCAGTTCTTC.

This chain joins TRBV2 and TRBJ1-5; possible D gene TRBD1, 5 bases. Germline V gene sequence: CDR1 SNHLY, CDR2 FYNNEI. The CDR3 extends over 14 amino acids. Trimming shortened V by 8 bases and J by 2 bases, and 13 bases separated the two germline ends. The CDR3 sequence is CASSEVGRNQPQHF. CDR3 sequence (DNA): TGTGCCAGCTCCGAAGTGGGGCGCAATCAGCCCCAGCATTTT.

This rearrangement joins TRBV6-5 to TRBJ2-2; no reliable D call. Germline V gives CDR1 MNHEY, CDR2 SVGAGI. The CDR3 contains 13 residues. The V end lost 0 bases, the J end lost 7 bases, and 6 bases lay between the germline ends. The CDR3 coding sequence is TGTGCCAGCAGTTACTCCGGAAACGGGGAGCTGTTTTTT. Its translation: CASSYSGNGELFF.

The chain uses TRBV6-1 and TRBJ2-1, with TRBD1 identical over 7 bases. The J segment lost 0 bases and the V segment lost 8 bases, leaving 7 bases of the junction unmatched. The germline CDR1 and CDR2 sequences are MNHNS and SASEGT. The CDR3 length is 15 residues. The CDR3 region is CASGRDRVSYNEQFF. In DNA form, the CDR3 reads TGTGCCAGCGGGCGCGACAGGGTCTCCTACAATGAGCAGTTCTTC.

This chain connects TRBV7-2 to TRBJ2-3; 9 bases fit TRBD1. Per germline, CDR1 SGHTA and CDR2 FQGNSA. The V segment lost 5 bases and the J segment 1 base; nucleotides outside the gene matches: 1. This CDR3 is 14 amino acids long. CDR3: CASSRDRGTDTQYF. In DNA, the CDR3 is TGTGCCAGCAGCCGGGACAGGGGCACAGATACGCAGTATTTT.

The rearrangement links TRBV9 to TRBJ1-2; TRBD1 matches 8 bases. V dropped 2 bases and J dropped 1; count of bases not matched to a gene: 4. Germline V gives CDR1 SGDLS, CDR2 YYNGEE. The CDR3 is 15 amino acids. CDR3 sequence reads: CASSVGQDDNYGYTF. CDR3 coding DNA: TGTGCCAGCAGCGTGGGACAGGATGATAACTATGGCTACACCTTC.

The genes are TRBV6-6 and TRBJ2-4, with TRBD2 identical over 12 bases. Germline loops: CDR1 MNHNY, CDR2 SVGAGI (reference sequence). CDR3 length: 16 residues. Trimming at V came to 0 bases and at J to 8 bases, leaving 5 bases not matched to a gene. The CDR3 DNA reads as TGTGCCAGCAGTTACTCGCTAGCGGGGGGGCGGGACATTCAGTACTTC. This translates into CASSYSLAGGRDIQYF.

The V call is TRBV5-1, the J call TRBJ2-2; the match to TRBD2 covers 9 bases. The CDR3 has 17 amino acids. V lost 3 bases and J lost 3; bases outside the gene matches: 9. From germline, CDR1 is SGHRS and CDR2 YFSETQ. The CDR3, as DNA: TGCGCCAGCAGCTCAAGCCTAGCGGGGACTTACACCGGGGAGCTGTTTTTT. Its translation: CASSSSLAGTYTGELFF.

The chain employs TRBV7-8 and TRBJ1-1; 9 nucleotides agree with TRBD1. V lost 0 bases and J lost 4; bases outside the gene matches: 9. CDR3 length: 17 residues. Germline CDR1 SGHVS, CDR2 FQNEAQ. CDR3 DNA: TGTGCCAGCAGCTTAGCAACAGGGGGCCGCGCCGCCACTGAAGCTTTCTTT. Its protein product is CASSLATGGRAATEAFF.

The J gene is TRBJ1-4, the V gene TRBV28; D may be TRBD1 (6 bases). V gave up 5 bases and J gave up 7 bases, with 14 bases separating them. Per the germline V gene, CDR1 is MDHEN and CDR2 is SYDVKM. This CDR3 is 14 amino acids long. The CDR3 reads CASSGGGESEKLFF. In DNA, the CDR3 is TGTGCCAGCAGTGGGGGGGGCGAGAGTGAAAAACTGTTTTTT.

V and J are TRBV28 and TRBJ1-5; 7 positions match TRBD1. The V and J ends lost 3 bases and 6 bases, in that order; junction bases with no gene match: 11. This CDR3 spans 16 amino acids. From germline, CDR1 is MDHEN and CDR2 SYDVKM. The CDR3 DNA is TGTGCCAGCAGTTTCGGGACAGCCGGTGGGGGTCAGCCCCAGCATTTT. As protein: CASSFGTAGGGQPQHF.

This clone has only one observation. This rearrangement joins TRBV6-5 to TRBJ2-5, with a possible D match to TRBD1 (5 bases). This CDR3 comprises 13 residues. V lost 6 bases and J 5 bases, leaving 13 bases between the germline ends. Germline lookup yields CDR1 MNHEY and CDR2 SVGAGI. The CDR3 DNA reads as TGTGCCAGCAGAGACAGCGCTCAGGAGACCCAGTACTTC. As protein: CASRDSAQETQYF.

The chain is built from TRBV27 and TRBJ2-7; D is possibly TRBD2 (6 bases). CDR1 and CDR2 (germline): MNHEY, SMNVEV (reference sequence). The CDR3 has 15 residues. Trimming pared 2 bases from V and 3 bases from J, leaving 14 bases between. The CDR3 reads CASSLGGLGLYEQYV. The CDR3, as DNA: TGTGCCAGCAGTTTAGGAGGGTTGGGGCTCTACGAGCAGTACGTC.

The CDR3 reads CASSWADADRVAEQYV. The CDR3, as DNA: TGTGCCAGTAGTTGGGCCGACGCCGACCGGGTTGCCGAGCAGTACGTC. The gene calls are TRBV19 and TRBJ2-7, with no clear D. This CDR3 is built from 16 residues. Trimming stripped 5 bases from V and 6 bases from J, with 23 bases between. Germline V gives CDR1 LNHDA, CDR2 SQIVND (reference sequence).

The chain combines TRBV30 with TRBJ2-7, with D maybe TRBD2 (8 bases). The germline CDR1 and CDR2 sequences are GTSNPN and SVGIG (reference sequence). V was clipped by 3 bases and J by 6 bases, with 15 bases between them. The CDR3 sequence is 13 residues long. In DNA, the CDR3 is TGTGCCTGGAGCCGGGACAGCGGGGGCGAGCAGTACGTC. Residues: CAWSRDSGGEQYV.

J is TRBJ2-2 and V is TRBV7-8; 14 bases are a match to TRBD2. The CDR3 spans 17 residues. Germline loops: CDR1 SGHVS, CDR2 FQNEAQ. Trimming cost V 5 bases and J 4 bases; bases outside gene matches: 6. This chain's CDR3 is CASSLRTSGGFTGELFF. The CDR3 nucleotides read TGTGCCAGCAGCCTTCGGACTAGCGGGGGGTTCACCGGGGAGCTGTTTTTT.